This T cell receptor beta chain was observed in a study of cytomegalovirus exposure and HLA in healthy donors. Study findings and constraints: Available immune exposure information covered CMV serostatus only. The study recorded 150 to 200 TCR beta chains that were cytomegalovirus-associated.

While unrecorded immune exposures were likely, the donors were nominally healthy when sampled. Note on this clone: As yet, its antigen is unknown.

The PCR was carried out with 60 Vbeta primers and 13 Jbeta primers. The table came from immunoSEQ multiplex PCR; TCRdb's copy has only in-frame clones and leaves some out. The sample includes approximately 110,000 clones, roughly 15% of them seen just once. V lost 0 bases to trimming and J lost 3 bases, with 13 bases between them. Germline V gene lookup returns CDR1 SGDLS and CDR2 YYNGEE. The CDR3 has 16 residues. The chain has TRBV9 and TRBJ2-1; D possibly corresponds to TRBD1 (5 bases). The clonotype comes from a woman aged 18-29 years in good health and CMV-seronegative. Input material: PBMCs. The CDR3 nucleotides read TGTGCCAGCAGCGTAGGGGGATTAGGACACTACAATGAGCAGTTCTTC. Its protein product is CASSVGGLGHYNEQFF.